The 21 T cell receptor beta chains in this list originate from one sample, sequenced in a study of blood T cell repertoires in COVID-19. Profiled with immunoSEQ multiplex PCR; TCRdb holds only in-frame clones, not every one. The table has fewer than 250,000 clones, under 90% seen once. Sample: peripheral blood. The receptors originated from a woman older than 75 with COVID-19, enrolled during active disease.

This chain joins TRBV10-3 and TRBJ2-3, with 10 bases aligning to TRBD2. Germline lookup yields CDR1 ENHRY and CDR2 SYGVKD. CDR3 length: 16 amino acids. With V trimmed by 2 bases and J by 4 bases, 6 bases remained unmatched. CDR3 region: CAISEGAGGHADTQYF. For the CDR3, the DNA is TGTGCCATCAGTGAGGGAGCGGGGGGGCATGCAGATACGCAGTATTTT.

The rearrangement links TRBV11-2 to TRBJ1-6; D perhaps matches TRBD1 (5 bases). V lost 7 bases and J lost 8, with 15 bases in between. In germline, CDR1 is SGHAT, CDR2 FQNNGV. CDR3 length: 14 amino acids. The chain's CDR3 is CASNAGQIHSPLHF. DNA for the CDR3: TGTGCCAGCAACGCGGGGCAAATCCATTCACCCCTCCACTTT.

V usage is TRBV2 and J usage is TRBJ2-7; no firm D call. Germline-derived CDR1 and CDR2 are SNHLY and FYNNEI. The CDR3 consists of 14 residues. V was shortened by 0 bases and J by 0 bases, with 6 bases between the two germline ends. CDR3 loop: CASSEALFSYEQYV. CDR3 DNA: TGTGCCAGCAGTGAAGCACTATTCTCCTACGAGCAGTACGTC.

V gene TRBV7-3 combines with J gene TRBJ1-2; weak D call: TRBD1 (6 bases). Per germline, CDR1 SGHTA and CDR2 FQGTGA. The CDR3 covers 15 residues. V lost 5 bases and J lost 7, with 20 bases in between. CDR3 loop: CASSLGVGGEGGYTF. DNA of the CDR3: TGTGCCAGCAGCCTGGGGGTAGGGGGAGAGGGTGGCTACACCTTC.

The chain combines TRBV14 with TRBJ2-1; 9 positions agree with TRBD1. Trimming removed 3 bases from V and 1 base from J; junction bases left unmatched: 13. This CDR3 contains 19 residues. CDR1 and CDR2 (germline): SGHDN, FVKESK. The CDR3: CASSHPGQGPGRSYNEQFF. The CDR3 nucleotides read TGTGCCAGCAGCCACCCGGGACAGGGTCCTGGAAGGTCCTACAATGAGCAGTTCTTC. The whole variable domain, remainder taken from reference TRBV14 and TRBJ2-1, is EAGVTQFPSHSVIEKGQTVTLRCDPISGHDNLYWYRRVMGKEIKFLLHFVKESKQDESGMPNNRFLAERTGGTYSTLKVQPAELEDSGVYFCASSHPGQGPGRSYNEQFFGPGTRLTVL.

There are a few counts of this clone. The chain has TRBV28 and TRBJ1-5; D possibly corresponds to TRBD1 (6 bases). This CDR3 has 13 residues. Germline V gives CDR1 MDHEN, CDR2 SYDVKM. Trimming shortened V by 6 bases and J by 4 bases, and 10 bases separated the two germline ends. The chain's CDR3 is CASRITGNQPQHF. CDR3 sequence (DNA): TGTGCCAGCAGAATTACAGGGAATCAGCCCCAGCATTTT.

V is TRBV18 and J is TRBJ1-4; no firm D call. CDR3 length equals 15 residues. The ends were cut back, 0 bases at V and 8 bases at J, with 13 bases in the middle. Germline lookup yields CDR1 KGHSH and CDR2 LQKENI. This chain's CDR3 is CASSPPERFGEKLFF. Here the CDR3 DNA reads TGTGCCAGCTCACCACCTGAGCGGTTTGGCGAAAAACTGTTTTTT.

This clone appeared a few times. This chain uses TRBV7-9 with TRBJ1-2, with 7 bases matching TRBD1. With 0 bases clipped from V and 7 bases from J, the junction kept 8 bases outside the gene matches. CDR3 length equals 15 residues. CDR1 SEHNR and CDR2 FQNEAQ come from the germline V gene (reference sequence). Here the CDR3 reads CASSLADRETGGYTF. The CDR3 DNA sequence: TGTGCCAGCAGCTTAGCTGACAGGGAAACGGGTGGCTACACCTTC.

The chain couples TRBV4-3 to TRBJ1-2; 7 bases agree with TRBD1. The CDR3 sequence is 15 residues long. From germline, CDR1 is LGHNA and CDR2 YSLEER. V was clipped by 0 bases and J by 4 bases; unmatched bases: 5. CDR3: CASSQDVGQVYGYTF. DNA for the CDR3: TGCGCCAGCAGCCAAGATGTAGGACAGGTCTATGGCTACACCTTC.

This chain connects TRBV5-4 to TRBJ1-2, with D perhaps TRBD1 (6 bases). Germline V gene sequence: CDR1 SGHNT, CDR2 YYREEE (reference sequence). The CDR3 covers 14 residues. Trimming took off 4 bases at V and 2 bases at J, with 12 bases between the two ends. Here the CDR3 reads CASSPGQSNYGYTF. In nucleotides, the CDR3 is TGTGCCAGCAGCCCCGGACAGAGCAACTATGGCTACACCTTC.

This sequence joins TRBV6-2 or TRBV6-3 and TRBJ1-1, with a weak D call TRBD1 (5 bases). The germline gives CDR1 MNHEY, CDR2 SVGEGT. This CDR3 spans 15 amino acids. Trimming removed 5 bases from V and 2 bases from J, with 15 bases in between. The CDR3 DNA reads TGTGCCAGCAGTGGACAACGGGGGTTAAACACTGAAGCTTTCTTT. Encoded protein: CASSGQRGLNTEAFF.

J is TRBJ2-1 and V is TRBV9, with 8 bases identical to TRBD2. Trimming cost V 0 bases and J 3 bases; bases outside gene matches: 2. CDR1 is SGDLS, CDR2 YYNGEE, per germline. There are 15 residues in the CDR3. As DNA, the CDR3 is TGTGCCAGCAGCGTAGCGGGGGGGGGCTACAATGAGCAGTTCTTC. Translation: CASSVAGGGYNEQFF.

The chain joins TRBV27 to TRBJ1-3; weak D call: TRBD1 (6 bases). V was clipped by 3 bases and J by 0 bases, with 12 bases between them. The CDR3 consists of 16 residues. Germline values: CDR1 MNHEY, CDR2 SMNVEV (reference sequence). Here the CDR3 reads CASSLGAPLSGNTIYF. CDR3 nucleotides: TGTGCCAGCAGTTTGGGGGCCCCGCTCTCTGGAAACACCATATATTTT.

This clone appeared a single time. The chain is built from TRBV7-6 and TRBJ2-5; the D gene is possibly TRBD1 (6 bases). The germline gives CDR1 SGHVS, CDR2 FNYEAQ. Trimming took off 5 bases at V and 5 bases at J, with 9 bases between the two ends. The length of the CDR3 is 12 residues. CDR3 sequence (DNA): TGTGCCAGCAGCCCCCAGGGGGAGACCCAGTACTTC. Amino acid sequence: CASSPQGETQYF.

The genes are TRBV29-1 and TRBJ2-2; D perhaps matches TRBD1 (5 bases). Germline CDR1 is SQVTM and CDR2 is ANQGSEA. V lost 3 bases and J 1 base, leaving 6 bases between the germline ends. The CDR3 loop spans 13 amino acids. This CDR3 reads CSVDGQNTGELFF. The DNA of the CDR3 is TGCAGCGTTGATGGACAGAACACCGGGGAGCTGTTTTTT.

This rearrangement joins TRBV5-5 to TRBJ2-7; 7 bases are a match to TRBD2. After removal of 0 bases from V and 5 bases from J, the junction contained 11 bases not matched to a gene. Germline V CDR1 and CDR2: SGHKS, YYEKEE (reference sequence). CDR3 length equals 16 residues. The CDR3: CASSLEPMGGINEQYF. As DNA, the CDR3 is TGTGCCAGCAGCTTGGAACCTATGGGGGGGATTAACGAGCAGTACTTC.

This clone was observed a few times. J is TRBJ1-6 and V is TRBV5-6, with 9 bases fitting TRBD1. The germline V gene has CDR1 SGHDT and CDR2 YYEEEE. This CDR3 comprises 16 residues. V dropped 0 bases and J dropped 5; count of bases not matched to a gene: 3. The CDR3 protein is CASSLDRGLDNSPLHF. CDR3 nucleotide sequence: TGTGCCAGCAGCTTGGACAGGGGGCTGGATAATTCACCCCTCCACTTT.

The V gene is TRBV28, the J gene TRBJ1-4, with 8 bases fitting TRBD1. CDR1 is MDHEN and CDR2 is SYDVKM in the germline V gene. V lost 2 bases and J lost 10; bases outside the gene matches: 6. The CDR3 is 14 residues long. The CDR3 DNA follows: TGTGCCAGCAGTTTAGCCGGACAGGGTAGAAAACTGTTTTTT. This gives the protein CASSLAGQGRKLFF.

The chain couples TRBV5-1 to TRBJ1-2; TRBD1 might be the D (5 bases). Trimming cost V 2 bases and J 6 bases, with 8 bases left between them. The CDR3 consists of 12 residues. The germline CDR1 and CDR2 sequences are SGHRS and YFSETQ. CDR3 protein: CASSFGGDGYTF. CDR3 in DNA: TGCGCCAGCAGCTTTGGAGGGGATGGCTACACCTTC.

The rearrangement links TRBV10-3 to TRBJ2-7; the match to TRBD1 covers 8 bases. Trimming took 6 bases from V and 3 from J; bases not matched to a gene: 4. The CDR3 sequence is 13 residues long. CDR1 and CDR2 from the germline V gene are ENHRY and SYGVKD. The CDR3 sequence: CAISLGQGYEQYF. CDR3 DNA: TGTGCCATCAGCCTCGGACAGGGCTACGAGCAGTACTTC.

The chain has TRBV2 and TRBJ1-2; 9 bases map to TRBD1. This CDR3 is 14 amino acids long. CDR1 SNHLY and CDR2 FYNNEI come from the germline V gene. The J segment lost 1 base and the V segment lost 5 bases, leaving 2 bases of the junction unmatched. The CDR3 sequence: CASSPGQGNYGYTF. CDR3 in DNA: TGTGCCAGCAGTCCGGGACAGGGTAACTATGGCTACACCTTC.